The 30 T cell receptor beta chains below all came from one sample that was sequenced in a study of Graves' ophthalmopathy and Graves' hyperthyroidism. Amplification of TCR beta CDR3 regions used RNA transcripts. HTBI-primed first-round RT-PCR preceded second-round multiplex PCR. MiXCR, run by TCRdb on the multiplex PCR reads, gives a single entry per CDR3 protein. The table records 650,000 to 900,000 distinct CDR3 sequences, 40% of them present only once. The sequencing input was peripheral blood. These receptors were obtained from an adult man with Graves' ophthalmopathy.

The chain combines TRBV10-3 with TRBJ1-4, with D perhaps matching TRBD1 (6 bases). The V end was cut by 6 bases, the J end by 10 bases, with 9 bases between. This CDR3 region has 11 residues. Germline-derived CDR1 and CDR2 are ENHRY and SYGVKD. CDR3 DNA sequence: TGTGCCATCAGCAAACAGGGAAAACTGTTTTTT. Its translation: CAISKQGKLFF.

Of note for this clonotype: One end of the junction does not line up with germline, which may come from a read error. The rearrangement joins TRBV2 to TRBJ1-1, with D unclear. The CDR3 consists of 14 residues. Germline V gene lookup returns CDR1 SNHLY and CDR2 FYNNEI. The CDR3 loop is CASSGRHPNTEALF. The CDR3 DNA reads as TGTGCCAGCAGTGGGCGACACCCGAACACTGAAGCTCTCTTT.

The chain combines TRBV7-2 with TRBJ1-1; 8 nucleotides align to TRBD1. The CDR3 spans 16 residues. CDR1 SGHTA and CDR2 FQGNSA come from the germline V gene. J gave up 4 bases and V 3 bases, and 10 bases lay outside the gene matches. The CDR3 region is CASSLDRVRRITEAFF. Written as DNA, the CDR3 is TGTGCCAGCAGCTTGGACAGGGTGCGAAGGATCACTGAAGCTTTCTTT.

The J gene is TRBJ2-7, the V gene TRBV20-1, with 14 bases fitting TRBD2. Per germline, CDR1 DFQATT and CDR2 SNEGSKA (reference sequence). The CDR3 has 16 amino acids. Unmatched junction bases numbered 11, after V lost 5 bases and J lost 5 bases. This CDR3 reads CSALWAGLAGENEQYF. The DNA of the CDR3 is TGCAGTGCTCTATGGGCGGGACTAGCGGGAGAAAACGAGCAGTACTTC.

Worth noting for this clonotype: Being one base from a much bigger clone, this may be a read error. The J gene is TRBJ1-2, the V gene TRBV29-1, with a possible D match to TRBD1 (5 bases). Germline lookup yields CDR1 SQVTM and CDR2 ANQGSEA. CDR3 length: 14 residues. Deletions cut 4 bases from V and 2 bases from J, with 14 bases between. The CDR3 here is CSVVLQAPNYGYTF. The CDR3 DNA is TGCAGCGTTGTATTACAGGCACCGAACTATGGCTACACCTTC.

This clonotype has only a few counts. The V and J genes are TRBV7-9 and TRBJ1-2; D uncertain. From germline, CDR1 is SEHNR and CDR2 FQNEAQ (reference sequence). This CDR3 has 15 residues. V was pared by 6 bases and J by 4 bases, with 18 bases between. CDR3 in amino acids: CASSLRARRTYGYTF. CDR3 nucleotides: TGTGCCAGCAGTTTGCGGGCCAGAAGAACCTATGGCTACACCTTC.

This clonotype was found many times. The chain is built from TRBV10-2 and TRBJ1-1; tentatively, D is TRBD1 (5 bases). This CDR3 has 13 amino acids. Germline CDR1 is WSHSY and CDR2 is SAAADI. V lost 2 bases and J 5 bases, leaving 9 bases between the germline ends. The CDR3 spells CASSEAGRTEAFF. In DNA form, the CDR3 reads TGCGCCAGCAGTGAGGCAGGGCGTACTGAAGCTTTCTTT.

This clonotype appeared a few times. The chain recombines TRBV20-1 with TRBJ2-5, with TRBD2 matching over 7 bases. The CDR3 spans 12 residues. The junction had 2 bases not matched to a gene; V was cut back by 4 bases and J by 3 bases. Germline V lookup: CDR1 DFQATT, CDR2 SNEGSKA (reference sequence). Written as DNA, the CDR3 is TGCAGTGCTACGCGGGGGAAAGAGACCCAGTACTTC. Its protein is CSATRGKETQYF.

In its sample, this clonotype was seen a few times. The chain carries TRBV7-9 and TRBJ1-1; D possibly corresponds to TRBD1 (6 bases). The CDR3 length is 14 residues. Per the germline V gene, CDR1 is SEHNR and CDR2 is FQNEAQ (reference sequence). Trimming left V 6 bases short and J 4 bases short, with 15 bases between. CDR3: CASSLGGAGTEAFF. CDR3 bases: TGTGCCAGCAGTCTGGGGGGGGCCGGCACTGAAGCTTTCTTT.

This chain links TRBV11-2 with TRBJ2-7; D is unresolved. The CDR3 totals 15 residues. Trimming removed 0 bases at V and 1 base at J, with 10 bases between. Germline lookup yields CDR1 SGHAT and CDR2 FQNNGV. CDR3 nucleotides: TGTGCCAGCAGCTTAGATCGGCGCCAATCCTACGAGCAGTACTTC. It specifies CASSLDRRQSYEQYF.

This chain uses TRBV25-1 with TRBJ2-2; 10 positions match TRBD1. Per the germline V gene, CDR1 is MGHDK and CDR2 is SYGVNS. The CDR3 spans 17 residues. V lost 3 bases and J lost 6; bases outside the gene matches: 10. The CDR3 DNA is TGTGCCAGCAGTGATTCCTCCCGGGACAGGGGATCCGGGGAGCTGTTTTTT. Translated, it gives CASSDSSRDRGSGELFF.

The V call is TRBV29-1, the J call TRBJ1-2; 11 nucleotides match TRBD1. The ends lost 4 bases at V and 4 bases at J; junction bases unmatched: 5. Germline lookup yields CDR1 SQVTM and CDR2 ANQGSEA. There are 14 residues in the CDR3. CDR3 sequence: CSVVCGTGGYGYTF. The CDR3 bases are TGCAGCGTTGTCTGCGGGACAGGGGGCTATGGCTACACCTTC.

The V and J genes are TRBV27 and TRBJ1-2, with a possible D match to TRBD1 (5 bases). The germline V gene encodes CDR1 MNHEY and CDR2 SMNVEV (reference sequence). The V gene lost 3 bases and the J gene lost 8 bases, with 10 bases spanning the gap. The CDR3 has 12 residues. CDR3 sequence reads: CASSLGEFGYTF. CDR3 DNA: TGTGCCAGCAGTTTGGGGGAGTTCGGCTACACCTTC.

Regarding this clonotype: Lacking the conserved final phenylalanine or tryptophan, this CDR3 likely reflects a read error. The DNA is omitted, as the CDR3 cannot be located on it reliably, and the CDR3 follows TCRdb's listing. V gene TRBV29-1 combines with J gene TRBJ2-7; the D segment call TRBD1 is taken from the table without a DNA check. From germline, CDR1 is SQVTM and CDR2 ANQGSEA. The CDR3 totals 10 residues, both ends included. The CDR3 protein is CSVEVGAVNS.

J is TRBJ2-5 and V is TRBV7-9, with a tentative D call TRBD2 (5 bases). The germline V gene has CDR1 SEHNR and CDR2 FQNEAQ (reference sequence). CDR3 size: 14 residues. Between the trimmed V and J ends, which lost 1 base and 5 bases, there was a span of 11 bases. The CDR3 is CASSLGLPRETQYF. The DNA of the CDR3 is TGTGCCAGCAGCTTAGGACTACCGCGGGAGACCCAGTACTTC.

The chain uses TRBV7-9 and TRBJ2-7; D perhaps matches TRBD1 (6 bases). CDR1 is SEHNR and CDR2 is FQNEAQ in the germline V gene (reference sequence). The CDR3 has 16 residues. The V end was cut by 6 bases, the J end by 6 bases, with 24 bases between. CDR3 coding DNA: TGTGCCAGCAGTCCTCCCAATTCTGGGTTAGGGGGCGAGCAGTACTTC. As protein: CASSPPNSGLGGEQYF.

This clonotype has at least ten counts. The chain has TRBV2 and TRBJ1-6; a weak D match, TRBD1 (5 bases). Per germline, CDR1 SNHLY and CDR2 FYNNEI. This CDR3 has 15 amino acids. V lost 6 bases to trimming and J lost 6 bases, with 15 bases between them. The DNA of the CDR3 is TGTGCCAGCAGCGACCAGGGTGGACTTAATTCACCCCTCCACTTT. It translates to CASSDQGGLNSPLHF.

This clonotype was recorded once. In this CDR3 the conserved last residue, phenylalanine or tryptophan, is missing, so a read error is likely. The CDR3 is CASTGTGHEQYC. The CDR3 DNA reads TGTGCCAGCACCGGGACAGGGCACGAGCAGTACTGC. The rearrangement uses TRBV12-3 or TRBV12-4 and TRBJ2-7; TRBD1 agrees at 9 bases. V lost 7 bases to trimming and J lost 5 bases; unmatched junction nucleotides: 3. The CDR3 extends over 12 amino acids.

The CDR3 coding sequence is TGTGCCAGCAGCTGGATGGGTCTCGGCTATGGCTACACCTTC. It specifies CASSWMGLGYGYTF. The chain couples TRBV5-8 to TRBJ1-2, with D uncertain. There are 14 residues in the CDR3. Trimming removed 3 bases from V and 4 bases from J, with 13 bases in between. Per the germline V gene, CDR1 is SGHTS and CDR2 is YDEGEE.

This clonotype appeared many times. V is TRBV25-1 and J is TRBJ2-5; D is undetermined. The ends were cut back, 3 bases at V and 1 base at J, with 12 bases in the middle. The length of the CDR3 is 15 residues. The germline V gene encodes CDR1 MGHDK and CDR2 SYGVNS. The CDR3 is CASSDILYSQETQYF. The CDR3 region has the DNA TGTGCCAGCAGTGATATACTATACAGCCAAGAGACCCAGTACTTC.

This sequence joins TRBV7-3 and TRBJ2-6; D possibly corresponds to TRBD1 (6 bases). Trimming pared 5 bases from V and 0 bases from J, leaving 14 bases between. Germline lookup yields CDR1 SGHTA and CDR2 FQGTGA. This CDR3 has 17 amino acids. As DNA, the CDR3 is TGTGCCAGCAGCCGCTTTGGGGGCTTCTCTGGGGCCAACGTCCTGACTTTC. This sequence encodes CASSRFGGFSGANVLTF. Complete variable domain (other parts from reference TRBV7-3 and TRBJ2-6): GAGVSQTPSNKVTEKGKYVELRCDPISGHTALYWYRQSLGQGPEFLIYFQGTGAADDSGLPNDRFFAVRPEGSVSTLKIQRTERGDSAVYLCASSRFGGFSGANVLTFGAGSRLTVL.

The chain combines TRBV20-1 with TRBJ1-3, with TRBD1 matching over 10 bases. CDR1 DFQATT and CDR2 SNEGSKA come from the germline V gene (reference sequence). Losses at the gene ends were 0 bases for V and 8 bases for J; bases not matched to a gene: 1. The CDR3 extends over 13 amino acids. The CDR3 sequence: CSAREGTGDTIYF. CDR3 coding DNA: TGCAGTGCTAGAGAAGGGACAGGGGACACCATATATTTT.

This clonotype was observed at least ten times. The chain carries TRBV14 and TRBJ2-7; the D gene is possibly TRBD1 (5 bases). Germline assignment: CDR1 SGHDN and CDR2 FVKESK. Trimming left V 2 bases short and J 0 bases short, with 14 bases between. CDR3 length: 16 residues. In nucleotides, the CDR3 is TGTGCCAGCAGCCAACGTCTTTCGACAGCCTCCTACGAGCAGTACTTC. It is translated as CASSQRLSTASYEQYF.

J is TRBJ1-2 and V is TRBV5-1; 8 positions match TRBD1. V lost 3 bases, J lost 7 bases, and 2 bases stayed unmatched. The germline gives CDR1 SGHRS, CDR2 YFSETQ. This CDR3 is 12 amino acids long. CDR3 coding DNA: TGCGCCAGCAGCTCGACAGGGGTTGGCTACACCTTC. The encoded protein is CASSSTGVGYTF.

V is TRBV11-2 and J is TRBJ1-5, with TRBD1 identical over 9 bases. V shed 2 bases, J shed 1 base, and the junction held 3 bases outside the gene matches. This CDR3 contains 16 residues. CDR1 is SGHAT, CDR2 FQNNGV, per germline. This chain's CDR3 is CASSLRTGVSNQPQHF. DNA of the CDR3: TGTGCCAGCAGCTTAAGGACAGGGGTAAGCAATCAGCCCCAGCATTTT.

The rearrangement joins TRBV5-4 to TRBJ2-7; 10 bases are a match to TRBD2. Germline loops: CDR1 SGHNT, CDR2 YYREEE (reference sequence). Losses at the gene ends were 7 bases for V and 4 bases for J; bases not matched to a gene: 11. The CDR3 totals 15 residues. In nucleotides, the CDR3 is TGTGCCAGCGGCAGAAAGACTAGCGGGTTTTACGAGCAGTACTTC. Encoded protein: CASGRKTSGFYEQYF.

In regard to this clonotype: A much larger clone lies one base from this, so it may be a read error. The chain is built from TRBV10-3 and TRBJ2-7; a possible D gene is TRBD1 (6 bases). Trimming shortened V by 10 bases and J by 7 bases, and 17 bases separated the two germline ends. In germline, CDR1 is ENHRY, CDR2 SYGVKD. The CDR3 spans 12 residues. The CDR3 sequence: CASTTQGREQYF. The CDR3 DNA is TGTGCCAGCACCACACAGGGACGGGAGCAGTACTTC.

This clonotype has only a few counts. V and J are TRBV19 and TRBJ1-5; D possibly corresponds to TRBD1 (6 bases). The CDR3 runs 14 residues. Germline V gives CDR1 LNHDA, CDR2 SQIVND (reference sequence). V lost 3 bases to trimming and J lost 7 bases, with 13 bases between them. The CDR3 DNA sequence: TGTGCCAGTAGTATCGTGGCAGGGGTGCAGCCCCAGCATTTT. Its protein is CASSIVAGVQPQHF.

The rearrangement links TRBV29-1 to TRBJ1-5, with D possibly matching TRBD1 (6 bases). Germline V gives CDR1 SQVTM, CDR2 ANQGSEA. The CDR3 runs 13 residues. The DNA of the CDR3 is TGCAGTGACGGACAGTCCGACTATCAGCCCCAGCATTTT. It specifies CSDGQSDYQPQHF.

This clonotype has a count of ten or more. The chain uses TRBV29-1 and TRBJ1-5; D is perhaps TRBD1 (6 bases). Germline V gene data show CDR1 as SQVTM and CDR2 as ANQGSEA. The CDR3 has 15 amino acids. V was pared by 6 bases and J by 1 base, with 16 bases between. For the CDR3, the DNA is TGCAGCGTCATATTAAGGGGGGAGAGCAATCAGCCCCAGCATTTT. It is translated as CSVILRGESNQPQHF.